A selection of T cell receptor beta chains follows, all from one sample in a study of CD8+ T cells in alopecia areata. Some clones are missing from TCRdb's copy, which holds only in-frame ones; the method was immunoSEQ multiplex PCR. Here the sample spans about 110,000 clones, about 60% being singletons. Sequencing used NKG2D-low CD8+ T cells sorted from blood. The source is a human donor with alopecia areata. The CDR3 runs from the conserved cysteine through the conserved F or W. The D gene is left open where the match is weak. Size values are once, few and many counts, or a class for expanded clones, and some rows have none.

DNA: TGTGCCAGCAGCTTTTTGTCCCAATACACTGAAGCTTTCTTT; CDR3: CASSFLSQYTEAFF; J: TRBJ1-1; size: few; D: NA; V: TRBV7-6
DNA: TGTGCCAGCAGCAGTCCTAGGGACCAAGAGACCCAGTACTTC; CDR3: CASSSPRDQETQYF; J: TRBJ2-5; size: NA; D: NA; V: TRBV7-9
DNA: TGTGCCAGCAGTGAATATTTCGAACAGGGATGGGGCAATGAGCAGTTCTTC; CDR3: CASSEYFEQGWGNEQFF; J: TRBJ2-1; size: once; D: NA; V: TRBV25-1
DNA: TGTGCTAGTGGTTCTGACTACCGGGACATAACTAGCACAGATACGCAGTATTTT; CDR3: CASGSDYRDITSTDTQYF; J: TRBJ2-3; size: NA; D: NA; V: TRBV12-5
DNA: TGTGCCAGCAGCTTAGGCAATGAGCAGTTCTTC; CDR3: CASSLGNEQFF; J: TRBJ2-1; size: few; D: NA; V: TRBV7-9
DNA: TGTGCCAGCTCCGCCGGGACAGCCACCCAAGAGACCCAGTACTTC; CDR3: CASSAGTATQETQYF; J: TRBJ2-5; size: once; D: TRBD1; V: TRBV6-5
DNA: TGTGCCAGCAGCTTGGGAAACAATGAGCAGTTCTTC; CDR3: CASSLGNNEQFF; J: TRBJ2-1; size: once; D: NA; V: TRBV7-8
DNA: TGTGCCAGCAGTTACTCAAACATTCAGTACTTC; CDR3: CASSYSNIQYF; J: TRBJ2-4; size: once; D: NA; V: TRBV6-5
DNA: TGTGCCAGCAGTGGAGGGGGCGCAACTCAGCCCCAGCATTTT; CDR3: CASSGGGATQPQHF; J: TRBJ1-5; size: NA; D: TRBD1; V: TRBV2
DNA: TGTGCCAGCAGTTACCCCCCGGTCGGGAATGAGCAGTTCTTC; CDR3: CASSYPPVGNEQFF; J: TRBJ2-1; size: NA; D: NA; V: TRBV28
DNA: TGCGCCAGCATCGAGGACAGCCCCTATGGCTACACCTTC; CDR3: CASIEDSPYGYTF; J: TRBJ1-2; size: few; D: NA; V: TRBV23-1
DNA: TGTGCCAGCAGCTTCCTACTGAACACTGAAGCTTTCTTT; CDR3: CASSFLLNTEAFF; J: TRBJ1-1; size: NA; D: NA; V: TRBV7-9
DNA: TGCGCCAGCAGCGAGGGACGTGGCTACGAGCAGTACTTC; CDR3: CASSEGRGYEQYF; J: TRBJ2-7; size: NA; D: NA; V: TRBV5-1
DNA: TGTGCCAGTAGTATGACTAGCGGGAGCTACAATGAGCAGTTCTTC; CDR3: CASSMTSGSYNEQFF; J: TRBJ2-1; size: NA; D: TRBD2; V: TRBV19
DNA: TGTGCCAGCAGTTTCGGGGGGACGGGATACGAGCAGTACTTC; CDR3: CASSFGGTGYEQYF; J: TRBJ2-7; size: NA; D: TRBD2; V: TRBV27
DNA: TGCGCCAGCAGCTACCGGCGGGGGGACTACTACGAGCAGTACTTC; CDR3: CASSYRRGDYYEQYF; J: TRBJ2-7; size: NA; D: TRBD2; V: TRBV5-1
DNA: TGTGCCAGCAGCCAGGGAAGTAGCGGTCCCTACGAGCAGTACTTC; CDR3: CASSQGSSGPYEQYF; J: TRBJ2-7; size: once; D: NA; V: TRBV4-2
DNA: TGCAGCGTTGAAGCTGGAGGGGCTTTCTTT; CDR3: CSVEAGGAFF; J: TRBJ1-1; size: NA; D: NA; V: TRBV29-1
DNA: TGCGCCAGCAGCCATGAGGTGGGAGGGCCTTGGAATGAGCAGTTCTTC; CDR3: CASSHEVGGPWNEQFF; J: TRBJ2-1; size: NA; D: TRBD2; V: TRBV4-1
DNA: TGTGCCAGCAGCTTTGCGGGACCCCATGAGCAGTTCTTC; CDR3: CASSFAGPHEQFF; J: TRBJ2-1; size: NA; D: NA; V: TRBV7-3
DNA: TGTGCCAGTAGTGCCATGGAGGTTCACTATGGCTACACCTTC; CDR3: CASSAMEVHYGYTF; J: TRBJ1-2; size: few; D: NA; V: TRBV19
DNA: TGCGCCAGCAGCTCCGGGACTAGCGGGAGCGGAGATACGCAGTATTTT; CDR3: CASSSGTSGSGDTQYF; J: TRBJ2-3; size: NA; D: TRBD2; V: TRBV5-1
DNA: TGCAGCGCCGTCCTGGGACCCCGAGATGGTGAGCAGTTCTTC; CDR3: CSAVLGPRDGEQFF; J: TRBJ2-1; size: NA; D: NA; V: TRBV29-1
DNA: TGCAGCGTCGCTAGCGGGAGCTACGAGCAGTACTTC; CDR3: CSVASGSYEQYF; J: TRBJ2-7; size: few; D: TRBD2; V: TRBV29-1
DNA: TGTGCCACCAAGGACAGGATGAGCTACATTCAGTACTTC; CDR3: CATKDRMSYIQYF; J: TRBJ2-4; size: NA; D: TRBD1; V: TRBV19
DNA: TGCAGCGTTGAAGAAGACAGTTTCAATGAGCAGTTCTTC; CDR3: CSVEEDSFNEQFF; J: TRBJ2-1; size: NA; D: NA; V: TRBV29-1
DNA: TGTGCCAGCAGGCCCCTGCAGGGTAGCTCCTACGAGCAGTACTTC; CDR3: CASRPLQGSSYEQYF; J: TRBJ2-7; size: NA; D: NA; V: TRBV28
DNA: TGTGCCAGCAGCCACAATAGCGGGAGCCTCGGCGATGAGCAGTTCTTC; CDR3: CASSHNSGSLGDEQFF; J: TRBJ2-1; size: NA; D: TRBD2; V: TRBV14
DNA: TGTGCCAGCAGTTATACGGGAACTAGCACAGATACGCAGTATTTT; CDR3: CASSYTGTSTDTQYF; J: TRBJ2-3; size: NA; D: NA; V: TRBV6-5
DNA: TGTGCCAGCAGCCCGACGGGGAAGAATCAGCCCCAGCATTTT; CDR3: CASSPTGKNQPQHF; J: TRBJ1-5; size: few; D: NA; V: TRBV14
DNA: TGTGCCAGCAGTTTATCGATAGGGGGCACCTATGGCTACACCTTC; CDR3: CASSLSIGGTYGYTF; J: TRBJ1-2; size: NA; D: TRBD1; V: TRBV27
DNA: TGCGCCAGCAGCCGAGCTAGCGGTCTCTACGAGCAGTACTTC; CDR3: CASSRASGLYEQYF; J: TRBJ2-7; size: few; D: TRBD2; V: TRBV4-1
DNA: TGTGCCAGCAGCCCTAACCCCGGGAGAACCTACAATGAGCAGTTCTTC; CDR3: CASSPNPGRTYNEQFF; J: TRBJ2-1; size: NA; D: NA; V: TRBV7-3
DNA: TGTGCCAGCAGCTTGGCGGGGATGGCTAACTATGGCTACACCTTC; CDR3: CASSLAGMANYGYTF; J: TRBJ1-2; size: NA; D: NA; V: TRBV5-6
DNA: TGTGCCAGCAGCCTTACAGGGGGCGCCTGGGAAGAGACCCAGTACTTC; CDR3: CASSLTGGAWEETQYF; J: TRBJ2-5; size: NA; D: TRBD1; V: TRBV9
DNA: TGTGCCAGCAGCGACACCCTAGCGGGAGGGGGAGATACGCAGTATTTT; CDR3: CASSDTLAGGGDTQYF; J: TRBJ2-3; size: NA; D: TRBD2; V: TRBV11-2
DNA: TGTGCCAGCAGCCCGAGGCAAGCGGGGCACCAAGAGACCCAGTACTTC; CDR3: CASSPRQAGHQETQYF; J: TRBJ2-5; size: NA; D: TRBD2; V: TRBV7-2
DNA: TGCGCCAGCAGTGAGTACGAGACCCAGTACTTC; CDR3: CASSEYETQYF; J: TRBJ2-5; size: once; D: NA; V: TRBV10-2
DNA: TGTGCCAGCAGTTCGGACAGGATCACAGATACGCAGTATTTT; CDR3: CASSSDRITDTQYF; J: TRBJ2-3; size: NA; D: TRBD1; V: TRBV13
DNA: TGTGCCAGCAGCCTCGGACAGCCCAATCAGCCCCAGCATTTT; CDR3: CASSLGQPNQPQHF; J: TRBJ1-5; size: NA; D: NA; V: TRBV27
DNA: TGTGCCAGCAGCGTCGACAACGACTACGAGCAGTACTTC; CDR3: CASSVDNDYEQYF; J: TRBJ2-7; size: NA; D: NA; V: TRBV13
DNA: TGTGCCAGCAGTTTAAACCGGGAGACCCAGTACTTC; CDR3: CASSLNRETQYF; J: TRBJ2-5; size: NA; D: NA; V: TRBV5-4
DNA: TGTGCCAGCAGCGCGACCCCGTCTGAGCCCCAGCATTTT; CDR3: CASSATPSEPQHF; J: TRBJ1-5; size: NA; D: NA; V: TRBV9
DNA: TGCAGCGTTGAGCTAGCGGGAGACTACGAGCAGTACTTC; CDR3: CSVELAGDYEQYF; J: TRBJ2-7; size: many; D: TRBD2; V: TRBV29-1
DNA: TGCAGCGTTCTGGACTCGGGTGGCTACACCTTC; CDR3: CSVLDSGGYTF; J: TRBJ1-2; size: NA; D: NA; V: TRBV29-1
DNA: TGTGCCAGCCCGGACAGATCCGGGGAGCTGTTTTTT; CDR3: CASPDRSGELFF; J: TRBJ2-2; size: NA; D: NA; V: TRBV2
DNA: TGTGCCAGCAGCGCCAGACAGGCGAACACCGGGGAGCTGTTTTTT; CDR3: CASSARQANTGELFF; J: TRBJ2-2; size: few; D: NA; V: TRBV9
DNA: TGTGCCAGCAGCCAAGATCGGATTAACGCGTTCTTC; CDR3: CASSQDRINAFF; J: TRBJ2-1; size: hyperexpanded; D: NA; V: TRBV14